These T cell receptor beta chains were read from a single sample in a study of tissue T cells after allogeneic stem cell transplantation. TCRdb keeps only in-frame clones here, not all; method: immunoSEQ multiplex PCR. The sample holds 2,500 to 3,000 clones, approximately 65% seen once. This specimen was ascending colon tissue, taken at autopsy. Receptor source: a male patient over 55 with steroid-refractory graft-versus-host disease after an allogeneic stem cell transplant. Some T cells may be transferred from the graft donor. The CDR3 runs from the conserved cysteine through the conserved F or W. The D gene is left open where the match is weak. Some rows mark clone size as missing; the rest say once, few, many or name a class of expanded clone.

d_call,v_call,clone_size,j_call,cdr3_aa,cdr3_nt
.,TRBV5-1,.,TRBJ1-2,CASSLGSTYGTIYGYTF,TGCGCCAGCAGCTTGGGGAGTACCTATGGCACCATCTATGGCTACACCTTC
.,TRBV18,.,TRBJ1-1,CASSRDPGADEAFF,TGTGCCAGCTCAAGGGACCCCGGGGCAGATGAAGCTTTCTTT
TRBD1,TRBV16,.,TRBJ1-3,CASSQNRGPGNTIYF,TGTGCCAGCAGCCAGAACAGGGGGCCTGGAAACACCATATATTTT
.,TRBV5-6,.,TRBJ1-6,CASSLTGLSPLHF,TGTGCCAGCAGCTTGACAGGCCTTTCACCCCTCCACTTT
.,TRBV3-1/TRBV3-2,few,TRBJ2-7,CASSQSPLAYEQYF,TGTGCCAGCAGCCAATCCCCTCTCGCCTACGAGCAGTACTTC
TRBD1,TRBV7-3,.,TRBJ1-1,CASSLNRGRTAFF,TGTGCCAGCAGCTTAAACAGGGGGCGCACGGCTTTCTTT
TRBD2,TRBV3-1/TRBV3-2,few,TRBJ2-5,CASSQGTRYWETQYF,TGTGCCAGCAGCCAAGGGACTAGATATTGGGAGACCCAGTACTTC
TRBD1,TRBV4-1,few,TRBJ1-2,CASSQEGQGGHGYTF,TGCGCCAGCAGCCAAGAGGGACAGGGCGGCCATGGCTACACCTTC
.,TRBV15,.,TRBJ2-2,CATSRAGTGELFF,TGTGCCACCAGCAGAGCCGGCACCGGGGAGCTGTTTTTT
.,TRBV10-3,.,TRBJ2-5,CAISESRGMLAETQYF,TGTGCCATCAGTGAGTCGAGGGGAATGTTAGCAGAGACCCAGTACTTC
.,TRBV7-9,once,TRBJ1-4,CASSFPRTANEKLFF,TGTGCCAGCAGCTTTCCCCGTACAGCTAATGAAAAACTGTTTTTT
.,TRBV25-1,few,TRBJ2-7,CASSEIRGGAEEQYF,TGTGCCAGCAGTGAAATAAGGGGGGGGGCGGAGGAGCAGTACTTC
TRBD2,TRBV7-6,.,TRBJ2-1,CASSQRGGNYNEQFF,TGTGCCAGCAGCCAGCGGGGGGGCAACTACAATGAGCAGTTCTTC
.,TRBV3-1/TRBV3-2,.,TRBJ1-1,CASSLRRMNTEAFF,TGTGCCAGCAGCCTAAGGCGGATGAACACTGAAGCTTTCTTT
.,TRBV6-5,once,TRBJ1-5,CASSWGSNQPQHF,TGTGCCAGCAGTTGGGGTAGCAATCAGCCCCAGCATTTT
TRBD2,TRBV5-4,.,TRBJ2-5,CASSSGGVVETQYF,TGTGCCAGCAGCTCGGGGGGGGTAGTAGAGACCCAGTACTTC
.,TRBV9,.,TRBJ1-1,CASSVAESSTEAFF,TGTGCCAGCAGCGTAGCAGAATCTAGCACTGAAGCTTTCTTT
TRBD1,TRBV11-2,.,TRBJ2-4,CASTPGQGNIQYF,TGTGCCAGCACCCCCGGACAGGGAAACATTCAGTACTTC
TRBD1,TRBV4-1,.,TRBJ2-7,CASSQEVRTGTYEQYF,TGCGCCAGCAGCCAAGAGGTTAGGACAGGGACTTACGAGCAGTACTTC
.,TRBV5-5,few,TRBJ2-7,CASSSLGVEQYF,TGTGCCAGCAGTTCCTTGGGGGTTGAGCAGTACTTC
.,TRBV10-3,.,TRBJ1-5,CAISDHSGGLNQPQHF,TGTGCCATCAGTGACCATTCCGGGGGCCTTAATCAGCCCCAGCATTTT